This T cell receptor beta chain was sequenced in a study of blood T cell repertoires in COVID-19. The CDR3 loop spans 17 amino acids. Assay used: immunoSEQ multiplex PCR; TCRdb lists only in-frame clones, some missing. The profile shows about 49,000 clones, roughly 90% of them singletons. This chain links TRBV21-1 with TRBJ2-1; the table's D call, TRBD2, was not checked against the DNA. TRBV21-1 constitutes a pseudogene. The TCR originated in a man of 80 years or more with acute or convalescent COVID-19. Sequenced material: peripheral blood. In nucleotides, the CDR3 is TGTGCCAGCAGCCTAGTATCGCGCGGGGGAGATTACAATGAGCAGTTCTTC. As protein: CASSLVSRGGDYNEQFF.